This entry concerns a single TCR beta chain. The antigen remains unidentified. One junction end disagrees with the germline gene, perhaps due to a read error. Unique molecular identifiers were built into the TCR beta cDNA libraries. From the PCR reads, TCRdb called clonotypes with MiXCR, one entry per CDR3 protein. Here the sample spans a few hundred thousand distinct CDR3 sequences, roughly 45% being singletons. The record originates from a study of post-analysis software for immune sequencing data. Study overall: Included courses were relapsing-remitting and secondary progressive multiple sclerosis; progressive-relapsing multiple sclerosis was also included.

This CDR3 is built from 13 residues. Germline loops: CDR1 SSHAT, CDR2 FNYEAQ (reference sequence). Study-wide results and caveats: TRBV segments more frequent in patients than in controls numbered roughly 5 and included TRBV5-6, TRBV5-1 and TRBV20-1.

The V and J genes are TRBV7-7 and TRBJ2-7; D is uncertain. With the DNA end fitting TRBJ2-5 better, the J assignment may be wrong. This sequence originates from a girl aged 10-17 years with multiple sclerosis. Sequenced: blood. The CDR3, as DNA: TGTGCTAGCAGTCCCCAAAGATCGGAGACCCAGTACTTC. It encodes CASSPQRSETQYF.